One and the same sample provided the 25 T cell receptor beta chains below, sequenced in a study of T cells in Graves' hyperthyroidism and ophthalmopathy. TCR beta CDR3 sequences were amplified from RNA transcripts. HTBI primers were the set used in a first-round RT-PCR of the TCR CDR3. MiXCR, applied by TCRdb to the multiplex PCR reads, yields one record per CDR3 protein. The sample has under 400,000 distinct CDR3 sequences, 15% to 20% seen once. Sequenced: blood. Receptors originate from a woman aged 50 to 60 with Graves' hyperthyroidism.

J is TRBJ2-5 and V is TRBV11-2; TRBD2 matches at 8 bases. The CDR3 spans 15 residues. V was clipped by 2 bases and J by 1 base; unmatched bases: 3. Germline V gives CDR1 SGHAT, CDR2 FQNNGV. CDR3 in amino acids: CASSLFAGGQETQYF. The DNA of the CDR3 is TGTGCCAGCAGCTTATTCGCGGGAGGCCAAGAGACCCAGTACTTC.

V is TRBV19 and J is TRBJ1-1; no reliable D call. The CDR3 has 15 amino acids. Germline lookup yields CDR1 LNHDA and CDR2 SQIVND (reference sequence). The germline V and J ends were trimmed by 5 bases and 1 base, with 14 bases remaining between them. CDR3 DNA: TGTGCCAGTAGTGTGCAGCCCGATTCGAACACTGAAGCTTTCTTT. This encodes CASSVQPDSNTEAFF.

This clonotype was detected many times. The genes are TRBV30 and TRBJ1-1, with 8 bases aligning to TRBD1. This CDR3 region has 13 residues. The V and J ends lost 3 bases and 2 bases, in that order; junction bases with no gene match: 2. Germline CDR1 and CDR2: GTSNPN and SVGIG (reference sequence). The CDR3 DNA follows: TGTGCCTGGAGAGGACAGGGCAACACTGAAGCTTTCTTT. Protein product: CAWRGQGNTEAFF. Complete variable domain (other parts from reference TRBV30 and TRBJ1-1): SQTIHQWPATLVQPVGSPLSLECTVEGTSNPNLYWYRQAAGRGLQLLFYSVGIGQISSEVPQNLSASRPQDRQFILSSKKLLLSDSGFYLCAWRGQGNTEAFFGQGTRLTVV.

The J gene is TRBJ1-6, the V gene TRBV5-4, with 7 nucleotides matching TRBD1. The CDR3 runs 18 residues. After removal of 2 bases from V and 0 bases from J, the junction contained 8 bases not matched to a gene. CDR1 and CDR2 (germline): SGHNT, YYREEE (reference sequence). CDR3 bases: TGTGCCAGCAGCTTTGGACAGGCGACCGACTCCTATAATTCACCCCTCCACTTT. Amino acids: CASSFGQATDSYNSPLHF.

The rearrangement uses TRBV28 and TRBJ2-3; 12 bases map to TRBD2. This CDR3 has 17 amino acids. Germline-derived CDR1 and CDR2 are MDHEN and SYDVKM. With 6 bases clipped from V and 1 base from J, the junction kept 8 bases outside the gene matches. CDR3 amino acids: CASSPPSGRAGTDTQYF. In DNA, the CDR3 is TGTGCCAGCAGCCCCCCTAGCGGGAGGGCCGGCACAGATACGCAGTATTTT.

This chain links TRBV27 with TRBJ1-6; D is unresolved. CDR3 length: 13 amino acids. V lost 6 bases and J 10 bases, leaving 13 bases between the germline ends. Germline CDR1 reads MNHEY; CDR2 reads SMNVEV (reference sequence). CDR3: CASSAFLGSPLHF. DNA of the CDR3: TGTGCCAGCAGCGCCTTCTTAGGGTCACCCCTCCACTTT.

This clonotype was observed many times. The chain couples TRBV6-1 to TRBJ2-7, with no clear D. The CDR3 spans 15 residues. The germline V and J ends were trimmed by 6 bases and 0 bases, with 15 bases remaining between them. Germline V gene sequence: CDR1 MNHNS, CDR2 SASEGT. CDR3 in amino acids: CASRPLGTSSYEQYF. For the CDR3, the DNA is TGTGCCAGCAGACCGCTGGGCACCAGCTCCTACGAGCAGTACTTC.

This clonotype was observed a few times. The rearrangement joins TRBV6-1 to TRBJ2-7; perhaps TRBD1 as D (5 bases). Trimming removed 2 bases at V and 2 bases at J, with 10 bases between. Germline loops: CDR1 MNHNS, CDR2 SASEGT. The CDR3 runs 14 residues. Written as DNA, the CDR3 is TGTGCCAGCAGTGAATCCGCAGGGCCCTACGAGCAGTACTTC. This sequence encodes CASSESAGPYEQYF.

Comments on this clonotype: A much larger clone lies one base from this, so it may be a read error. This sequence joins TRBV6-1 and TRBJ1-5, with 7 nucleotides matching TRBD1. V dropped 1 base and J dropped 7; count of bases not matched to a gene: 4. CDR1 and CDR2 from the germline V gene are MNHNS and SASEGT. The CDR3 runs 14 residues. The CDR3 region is CASSEDRGGQPQHF. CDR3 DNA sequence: TGTGCCAGCAGTGAAGACAGGGGAGGACAGCCCCAGCATTTT.

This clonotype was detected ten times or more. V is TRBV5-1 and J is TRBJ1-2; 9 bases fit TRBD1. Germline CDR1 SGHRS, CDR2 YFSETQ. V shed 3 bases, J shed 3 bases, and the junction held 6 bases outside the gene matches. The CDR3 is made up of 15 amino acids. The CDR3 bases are TGCGCCAGCAGCTCTACAGGGGGCGAGTACTATGGCTACACCTTC. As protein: CASSSTGGEYYGYTF.

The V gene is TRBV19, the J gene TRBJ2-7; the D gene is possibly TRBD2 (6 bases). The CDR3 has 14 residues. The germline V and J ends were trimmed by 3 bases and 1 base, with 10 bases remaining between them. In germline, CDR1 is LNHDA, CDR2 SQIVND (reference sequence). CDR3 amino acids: CASSMRSGSYEQYF. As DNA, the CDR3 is TGTGCCAGTAGTATGCGTAGCGGATCCTACGAGCAGTACTTC.

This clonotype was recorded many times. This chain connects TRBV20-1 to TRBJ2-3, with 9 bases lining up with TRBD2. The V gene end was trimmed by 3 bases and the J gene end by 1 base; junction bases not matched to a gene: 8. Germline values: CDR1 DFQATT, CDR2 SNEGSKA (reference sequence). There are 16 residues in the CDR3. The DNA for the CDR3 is TGCAGTGCTAGGGGATTGGTAGCGGGGGGCACAGATACGCAGTATTTT. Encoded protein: CSARGLVAGGTDTQYF.

The CDR3 DNA sequence: TGTGCCAGCAGTGAAGCGGCGGACAGGGCGTACACAGATACGCAGTATTTT. Translated: CASSEAADRAYTDTQYF. V usage is TRBV2 and J usage is TRBJ2-3, with 8 bases matching TRBD1. Germline loops: CDR1 SNHLY, CDR2 FYNNEI. This CDR3 is 17 amino acids long. Trimming cost V 0 bases and J 2 bases; bases outside gene matches: 7.

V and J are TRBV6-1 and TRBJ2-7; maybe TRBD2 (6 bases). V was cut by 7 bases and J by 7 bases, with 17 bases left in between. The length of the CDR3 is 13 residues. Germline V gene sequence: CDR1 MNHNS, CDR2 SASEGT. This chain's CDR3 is CASNSASVREQYF. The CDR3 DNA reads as TGTGCCAGCAATTCTGCTAGCGTGCGGGAGCAGTACTTC.

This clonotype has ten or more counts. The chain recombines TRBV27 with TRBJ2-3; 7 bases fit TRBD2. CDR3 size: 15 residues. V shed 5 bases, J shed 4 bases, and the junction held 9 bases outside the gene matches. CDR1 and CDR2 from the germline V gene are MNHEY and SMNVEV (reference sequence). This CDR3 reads CASSPLGGSPDTQYF. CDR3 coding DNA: TGTGCCAGCAGTCCCCTCGGCGGGAGTCCAGATACGCAGTATTTT.

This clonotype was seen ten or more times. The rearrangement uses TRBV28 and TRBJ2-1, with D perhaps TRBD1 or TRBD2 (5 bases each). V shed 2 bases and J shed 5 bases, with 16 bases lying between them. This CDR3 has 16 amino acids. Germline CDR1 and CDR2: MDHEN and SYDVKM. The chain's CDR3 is CASSLSWGRGDNEQFF. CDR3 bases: TGTGCCAGCAGTTTAAGTTGGGGACGGGGAGACAATGAGCAGTTCTTC.

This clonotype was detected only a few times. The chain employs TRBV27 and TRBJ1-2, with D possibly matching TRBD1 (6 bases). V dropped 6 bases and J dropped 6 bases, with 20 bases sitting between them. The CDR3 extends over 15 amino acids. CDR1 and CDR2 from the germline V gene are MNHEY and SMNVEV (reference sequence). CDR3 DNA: TGTGCCAGCAGACCCCTCGGGGGCGCGGGGGATGGCTACACCTTC. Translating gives CASRPLGGAGDGYTF.

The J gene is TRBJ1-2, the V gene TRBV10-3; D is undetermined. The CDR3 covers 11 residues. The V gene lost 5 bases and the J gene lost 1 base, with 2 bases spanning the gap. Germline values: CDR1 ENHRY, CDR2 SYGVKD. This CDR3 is CAISSNYGYTF. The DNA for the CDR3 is TGTGCCATCAGTAGTAACTATGGCTACACCTTC.

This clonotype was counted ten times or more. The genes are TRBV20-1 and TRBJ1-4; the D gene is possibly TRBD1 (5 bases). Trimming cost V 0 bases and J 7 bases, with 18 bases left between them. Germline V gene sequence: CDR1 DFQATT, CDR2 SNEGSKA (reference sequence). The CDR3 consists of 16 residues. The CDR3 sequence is CSAREDGGVFGEKLFF. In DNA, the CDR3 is TGCAGTGCTAGAGAGGATGGGGGGGTCTTCGGTGAAAAACTGTTTTTT.

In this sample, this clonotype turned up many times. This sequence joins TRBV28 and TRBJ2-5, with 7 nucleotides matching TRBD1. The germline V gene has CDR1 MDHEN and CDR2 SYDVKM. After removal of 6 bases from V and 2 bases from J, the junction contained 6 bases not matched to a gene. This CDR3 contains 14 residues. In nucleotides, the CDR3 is TGTGCCAGCAGGACAGGGAATAGGCAAGAGACCCAGTACTTC. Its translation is CASRTGNRQETQYF.

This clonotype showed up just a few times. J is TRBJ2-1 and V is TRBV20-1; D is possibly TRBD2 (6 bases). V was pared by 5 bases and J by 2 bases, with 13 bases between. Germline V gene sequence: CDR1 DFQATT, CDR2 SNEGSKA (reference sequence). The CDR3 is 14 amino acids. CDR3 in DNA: TGCAGTGCTCCTCAGCGGACTACCTACAATGAGCAGTTCTTC. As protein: CSAPQRTTYNEQFF.

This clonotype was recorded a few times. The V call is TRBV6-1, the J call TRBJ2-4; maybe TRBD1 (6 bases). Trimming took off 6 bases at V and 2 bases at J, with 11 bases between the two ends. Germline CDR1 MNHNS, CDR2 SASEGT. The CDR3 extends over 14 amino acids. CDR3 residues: CASSDRHTKNIQYF. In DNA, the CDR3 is TGTGCCAGCAGCGACAGGCATACCAAAAACATTCAGTACTTC.

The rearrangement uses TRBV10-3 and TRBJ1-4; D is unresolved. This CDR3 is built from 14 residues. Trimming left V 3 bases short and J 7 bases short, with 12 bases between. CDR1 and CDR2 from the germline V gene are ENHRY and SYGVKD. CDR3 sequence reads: CAISESALGEKLFF. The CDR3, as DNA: TGTGCCATCAGTGAAAGTGCCCTGGGTGAAAAACTGTTTTTT.

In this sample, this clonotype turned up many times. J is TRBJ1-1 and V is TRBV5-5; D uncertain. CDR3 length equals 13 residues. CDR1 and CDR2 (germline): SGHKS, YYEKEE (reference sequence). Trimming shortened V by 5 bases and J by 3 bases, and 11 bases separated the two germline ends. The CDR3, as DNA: TGTGCCAGCAGTTACCAAATCTACACTGAAGCTTTCTTT. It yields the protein CASSYQIYTEAFF. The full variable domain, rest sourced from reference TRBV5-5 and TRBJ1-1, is DAGVTQSPTHLIKTRGQQVTLRCSPISGHKSVSWYQQVLGQGPQFIFQYYEKEERGRGNFPDRFSARQFPNYSSELNVNALLLGDSALYLCASSYQIYTEAFFGQGTRLTVV.

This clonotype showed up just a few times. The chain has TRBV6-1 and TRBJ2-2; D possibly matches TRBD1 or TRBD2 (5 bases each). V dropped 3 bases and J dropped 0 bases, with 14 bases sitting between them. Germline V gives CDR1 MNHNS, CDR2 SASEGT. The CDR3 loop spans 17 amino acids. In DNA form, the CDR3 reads TGTGCCAGCAGTGAGGGCCGGGGCACTGCGAACACCGGGGAGCTGTTTTTT. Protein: CASSEGRGTANTGELFF.